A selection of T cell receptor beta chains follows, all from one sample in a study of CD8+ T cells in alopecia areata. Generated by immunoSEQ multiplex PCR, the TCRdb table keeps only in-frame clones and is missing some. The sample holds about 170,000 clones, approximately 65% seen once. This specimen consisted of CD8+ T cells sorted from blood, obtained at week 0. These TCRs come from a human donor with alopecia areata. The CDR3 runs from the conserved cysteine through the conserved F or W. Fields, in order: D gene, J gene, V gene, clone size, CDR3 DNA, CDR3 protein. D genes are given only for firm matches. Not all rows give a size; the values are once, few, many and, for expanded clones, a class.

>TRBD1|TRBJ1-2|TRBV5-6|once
TGTGCCAGCAGATCTGACAGGGGGAGTGGGACCTTC
CASRSDRGSGTF
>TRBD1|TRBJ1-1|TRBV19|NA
TGTGCCAGTTCGACAGGGATGAACACTGAAGCTTTCTTT
CASSTGMNTEAFF
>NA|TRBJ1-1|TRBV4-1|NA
TGCGCCAGCAGCCGAGAGGGGAGCACTGAAGCTTTCTTT
CASSREGSTEAFF
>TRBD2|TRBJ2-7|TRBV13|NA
TGTGCCAGCAGCGCCGGCGGGGGGGCCTCCTACGAGCAGTACTTC
CASSAGGGASYEQYF
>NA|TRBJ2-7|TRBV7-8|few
TGTGCCAGCAGTTACGGGACGCTCGACGAGCAGTACTTC
CASSYGTLDEQYF
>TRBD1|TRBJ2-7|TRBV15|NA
TGTGCCACCAGCAGAGATGACAGGACAGGGCCCTACGAGCAGTACTTC
CATSRDDRTGPYEQYF
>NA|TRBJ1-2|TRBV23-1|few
TGCGCCCAGGAGGGTGACTATGGCTACACCTTC
CAQEGDYGYTF
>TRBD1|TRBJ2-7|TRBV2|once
TGTGCCAGCAGTGAAGATAGGGACAGGGTGAACTACGAGCAGTACTTC
CASSEDRDRVNYEQYF
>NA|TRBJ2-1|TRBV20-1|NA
TGCAGTGCTAGTGACAGCCATGAGCAGTTCTTC
CSASDSHEQFF
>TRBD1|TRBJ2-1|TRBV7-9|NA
TGTGCCAGCAGCTCGGGGACAGGGGGAAATGAGCAGTTCTTC
CASSSGTGGNEQFF
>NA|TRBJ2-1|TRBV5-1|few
TGCGCCAGCAGCTTAAAGGCTACAGGGTACTCCTACAATGAGCAGTTCTTC
CASSLKATGYSYNEQFF
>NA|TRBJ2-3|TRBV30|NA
TGTGCCTGGGGAACTACAGATACGCAGTATTTT
CAWGTTDTQYF
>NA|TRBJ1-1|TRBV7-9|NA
TGTGCCAGCAGCTTAGTGGACGGGAACACTGAAGCTTTCTTT
CASSLVDGNTEAFF
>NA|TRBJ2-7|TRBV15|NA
TGTGCCACCAGCCCTCGGCCGAGCTCCTACGAGCAGTACTTC
CATSPRPSSYEQYF
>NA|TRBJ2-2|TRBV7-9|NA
TGTGCCAGCAGCTTAGGGGGCAGGGCCACCGGGGAGCTGTTTTTT
CASSLGGRATGELFF
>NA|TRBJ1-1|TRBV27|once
TGTGCCAGCAGTTCGAGGGGTAAGGCTTTCTTT
CASSSRGKAFF
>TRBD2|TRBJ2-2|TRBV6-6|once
TGTGCCAGCAGTTACTTACTAGCGGTAAACACCGGGGAGCTGTTTTTT
CASSYLLAVNTGELFF
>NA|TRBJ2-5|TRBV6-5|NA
TGTGCCAGCAGTTACAGAGAGACCCAGTACTTC
CASSYRETQYF
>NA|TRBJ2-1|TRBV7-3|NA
TGTGCCAGCAGCTTAACTGGCGGCGTCTACAATGAGCAGTTCTTC
CASSLTGGVYNEQFF
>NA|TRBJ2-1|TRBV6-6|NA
TGTGCCAGCAGCCCGACCGGGACAAGGAGCAATGAGCAGTTCTTC
CASSPTGTRSNEQFF
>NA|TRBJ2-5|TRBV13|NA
TGTGCCAGCAGCCAGGAACAAAAGACCCAGTACTTC
CASSQEQKTQYF
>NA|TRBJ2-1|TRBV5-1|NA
TGCGCCAGCAGCTCGACTAGCAATGAGCAGTTCTTC
CASSSTSNEQFF
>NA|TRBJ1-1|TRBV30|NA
TGTGCCTGGAGCCTACTAGTGAGGGGGATTAACACTGAAGCTTTCTTT
CAWSLLVRGINTEAFF
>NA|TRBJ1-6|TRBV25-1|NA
TGTGCCAGCAGTGTGTGGGGTTATAATTCACCCCTCCACTTT
CASSVWGYNSPLHF
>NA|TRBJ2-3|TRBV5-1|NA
TGCGCCAGCAGCTTGGCAGGGAGGTCTACAGATACGCAGTATTTT
CASSLAGRSTDTQYF
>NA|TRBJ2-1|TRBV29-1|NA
TGCAGCGGGGGGCGCGCCCTCGGTGAGCAGTTCTTC
CSGGRALGEQFF
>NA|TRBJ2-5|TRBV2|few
TGTGCCAGCAGTGCGACTCACCTTTCGGAGACCCAGTACTTC
CASSATHLSETQYF
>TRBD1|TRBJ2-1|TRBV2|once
TGTGCCAGCAGCCACCCGGGACAGGGGAATGAGCAGTTCTTC
CASSHPGQGNEQFF
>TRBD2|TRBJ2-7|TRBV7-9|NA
TGTGCCAGCAGCTTAGTGGGGAGGGCCTACGAGCAGTACTTC
CASSLVGRAYEQYF
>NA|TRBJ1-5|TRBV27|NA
TGTGCCAGCAGTTTATCTCTCGGGGGCCGCAATCAGCCCCAGCATTTT
CASSLSLGGRNQPQHF
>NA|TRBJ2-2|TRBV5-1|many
TGCGCCAGCAGCTTGGAGTCGGGGGCAGGGGGCACCGGGGAGCTGTTTTTT
CASSLESGAGGTGELFF
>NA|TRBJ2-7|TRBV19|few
TGTGCCAGTAGTATGGCGGGACAGAACAACTACGAGCAGTACTTC
CASSMAGQNNYEQYF
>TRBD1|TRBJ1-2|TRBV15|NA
TGTGCCACCAGCAGGGACAGGGTTGGCTATGGCTACACCTTC
CATSRDRVGYGYTF
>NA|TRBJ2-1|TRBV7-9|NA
TGTGCCAGCAGTACAGAGGGGAATGAGCAGTTCTTC
CASSTEGNEQFF
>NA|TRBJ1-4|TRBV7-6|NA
TGTGCCAGCAGCTTAAAATGGGGGGGGAGCGAAAAACTGTTTTTT
CASSLKWGGSEKLFF
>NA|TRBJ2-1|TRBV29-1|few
TGCAGCGTTGAAGGAACAGGGGAGCAGTTCTTC
CSVEGTGEQFF
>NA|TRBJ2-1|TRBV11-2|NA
TGTGCCAGCAGCTTACCCGAGCGCCGATCGGATGAGCAGTTCTTC
CASSLPERRSDEQFF
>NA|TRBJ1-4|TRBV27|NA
TGTGCCAGCCGTCTTGGGGAAAAACTGTTTTTT
CASRLGEKLFF